The clone carrying this T cell receptor beta chain was counted between two and nine times. As yet, its antigen is unknown. The data belong to a study of T cells in Graves' hyperthyroidism and ophthalmopathy. Study-wide results and caveats: Most thyroid clonotypes expanded above 0.001 were also detected in blood.

The diagnoses drew upon clinical symptoms, serum thyroxine and TRAb, thyroid ultrasound and orbital computed tomography. The V gene lost 2 bases and the J gene lost 3 bases, with 10 bases spanning the gap. CDR1 is KGHSH and CDR2 is LQKENI in the germline V gene. CDR3 length: 14 amino acids. From RNA transcripts, TCR beta CDR3 regions were amplified. The HTBI primer set served for first-round RT-PCR of the TCR CDR3. TCRdb passed the multiplex PCR reads through MiXCR, listing each CDR3 protein once. This sample has a few hundred thousand distinct CDR3 sequences, with roughly 15% found just once. The source of this sequence is a middle-aged woman with Graves' hyperthyroidism that later progressed to Graves' ophthalmopathy. Sequencing was carried out using blood. The J gene is TRBJ1-1, the V gene TRBV18, with a weak D call TRBD1 (5 bases). CDR3: CASSPEGSDTEAFF. The DNA of the CDR3 is TGTGCCAGCTCACCAGAGGGGAGCGACACTGAAGCTTTCTTT.